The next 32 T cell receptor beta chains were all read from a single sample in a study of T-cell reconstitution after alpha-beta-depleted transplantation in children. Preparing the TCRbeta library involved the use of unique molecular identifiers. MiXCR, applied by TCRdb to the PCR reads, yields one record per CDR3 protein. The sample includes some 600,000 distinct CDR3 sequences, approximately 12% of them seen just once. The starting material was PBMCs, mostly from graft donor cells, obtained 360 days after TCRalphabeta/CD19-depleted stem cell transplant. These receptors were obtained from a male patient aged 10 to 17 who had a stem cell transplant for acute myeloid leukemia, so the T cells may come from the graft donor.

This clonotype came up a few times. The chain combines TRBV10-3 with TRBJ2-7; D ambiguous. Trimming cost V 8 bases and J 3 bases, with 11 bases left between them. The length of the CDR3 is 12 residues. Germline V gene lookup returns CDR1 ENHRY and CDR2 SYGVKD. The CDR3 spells CAISGSSYEQYF. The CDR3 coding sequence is TGTGCCATCTCGGGCAGTAGCTACGAGCAGTACTTC.

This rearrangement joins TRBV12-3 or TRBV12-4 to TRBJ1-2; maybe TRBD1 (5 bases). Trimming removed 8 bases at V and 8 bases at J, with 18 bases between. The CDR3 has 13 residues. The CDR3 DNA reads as TGTGCCAGCGGGGGAAGGAGGTGGAGCGGCTACACCTTC. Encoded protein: CASGGRRWSGYTF.

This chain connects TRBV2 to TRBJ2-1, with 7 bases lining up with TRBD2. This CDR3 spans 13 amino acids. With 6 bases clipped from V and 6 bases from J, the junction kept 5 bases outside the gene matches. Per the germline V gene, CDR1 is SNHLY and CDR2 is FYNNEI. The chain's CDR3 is CASRETSPNEQFF. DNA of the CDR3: TGTGCCAGCAGAGAGACTAGCCCCAATGAGCAGTTCTTC. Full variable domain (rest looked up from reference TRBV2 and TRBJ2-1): EPEVTQTPSHQVTQMGQEVILRCVPISNHLYFYWYRQILGQKVEFLVSFYNNEISEKSEIFDDQFSVERPDGSNFTLKIRSTKLEDSAMYFCASRETSPNEQFFGPGTRLTVL.

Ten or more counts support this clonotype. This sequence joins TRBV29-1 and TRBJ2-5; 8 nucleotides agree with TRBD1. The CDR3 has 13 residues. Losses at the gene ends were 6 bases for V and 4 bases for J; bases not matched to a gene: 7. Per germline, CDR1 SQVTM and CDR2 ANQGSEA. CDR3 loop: CSVRTGYGETQYF. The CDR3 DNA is TGCAGCGTCCGGACAGGGTACGGAGAGACCCAGTACTTC.

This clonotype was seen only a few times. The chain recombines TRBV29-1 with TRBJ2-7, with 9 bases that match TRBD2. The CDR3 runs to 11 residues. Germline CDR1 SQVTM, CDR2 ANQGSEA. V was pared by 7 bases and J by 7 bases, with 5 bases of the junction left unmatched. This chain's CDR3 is CSALTSGEQYF. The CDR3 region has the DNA TGCAGCGCCCTGACTAGCGGAGAGCAGTACTTC.

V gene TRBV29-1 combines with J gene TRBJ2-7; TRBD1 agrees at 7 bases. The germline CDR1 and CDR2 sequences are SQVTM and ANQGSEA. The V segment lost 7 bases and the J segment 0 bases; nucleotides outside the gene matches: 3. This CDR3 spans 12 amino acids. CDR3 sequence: CSGRQGSYEQYF. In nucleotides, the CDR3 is TGCAGCGGGAGACAGGGCTCCTACGAGCAGTACTTC.

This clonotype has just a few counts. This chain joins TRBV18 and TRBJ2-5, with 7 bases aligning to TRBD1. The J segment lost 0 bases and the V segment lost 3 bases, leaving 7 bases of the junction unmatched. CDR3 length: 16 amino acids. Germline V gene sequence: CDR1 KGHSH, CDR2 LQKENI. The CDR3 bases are TGTGCCAGCTCACCGCGACAGGGTCTCCACCAAGAGACCCAGTACTTC. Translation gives CASSPRQGLHQETQYF.

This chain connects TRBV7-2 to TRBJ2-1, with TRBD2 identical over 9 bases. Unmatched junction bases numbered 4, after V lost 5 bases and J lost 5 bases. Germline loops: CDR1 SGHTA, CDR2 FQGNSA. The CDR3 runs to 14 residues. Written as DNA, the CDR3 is TGTGCCAGCAGCAGGACTAGCGACCACAATGAGCAGTTCTTC. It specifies CASSRTSDHNEQFF. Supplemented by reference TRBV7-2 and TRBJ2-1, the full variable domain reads GAGVSQSPSNKVTEKGKDVELRCDPISGHTALYWYRQSLGQGLEFLIYFQGNSAPDKSGLPSDRFSAERTGGSVSTLTIQRTQQEDSAVYLCASSRTSDHNEQFFGPGTRLTVL.

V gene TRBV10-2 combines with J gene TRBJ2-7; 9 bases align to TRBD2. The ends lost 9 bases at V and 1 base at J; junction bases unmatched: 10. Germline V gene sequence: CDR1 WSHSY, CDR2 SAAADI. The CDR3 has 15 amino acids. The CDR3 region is CARGTSRKNSYEQYF. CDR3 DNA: TGCGCCAGAGGGACTAGCCGGAAGAATTCCTACGAGCAGTACTTC.

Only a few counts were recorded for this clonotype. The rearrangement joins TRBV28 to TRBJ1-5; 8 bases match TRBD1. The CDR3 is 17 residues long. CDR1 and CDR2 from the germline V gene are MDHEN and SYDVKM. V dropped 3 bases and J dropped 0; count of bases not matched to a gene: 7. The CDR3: CASSLGRGLGSNQPQHF. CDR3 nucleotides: TGTGCCAGCAGTTTGGGCAGGGGGCTAGGTAGCAATCAGCCCCAGCATTTT.

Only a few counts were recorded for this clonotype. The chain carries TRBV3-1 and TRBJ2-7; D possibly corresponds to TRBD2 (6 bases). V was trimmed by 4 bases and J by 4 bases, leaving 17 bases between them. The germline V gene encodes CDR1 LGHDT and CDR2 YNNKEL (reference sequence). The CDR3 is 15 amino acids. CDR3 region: CASSRAGTGIYEQYF. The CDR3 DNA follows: TGTGCCAGCAGCCGGGCCGGGACTGGGATTTACGAGCAGTACTTC.

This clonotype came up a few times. DNA of the CDR3: TGTGCCAGCAGTTTGAGCGGGGCGAACAATGAGCAGTTCTTC. Translated, it gives CASSLSGANNEQFF. The chain carries TRBV12-3 or TRBV12-4 and TRBJ2-1; 7 positions agree with TRBD2. V lost 3 bases to trimming and J lost 5 bases; unmatched junction nucleotides: 4. The CDR3 is 14 residues long.

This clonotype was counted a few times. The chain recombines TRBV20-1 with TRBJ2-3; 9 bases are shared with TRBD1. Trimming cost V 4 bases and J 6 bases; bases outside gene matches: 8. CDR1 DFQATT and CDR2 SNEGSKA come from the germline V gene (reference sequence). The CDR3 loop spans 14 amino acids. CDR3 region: CSANRDREGDTQYF. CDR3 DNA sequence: TGCAGTGCTAATAGGGACAGGGAAGGGGATACGCAGTATTTT.

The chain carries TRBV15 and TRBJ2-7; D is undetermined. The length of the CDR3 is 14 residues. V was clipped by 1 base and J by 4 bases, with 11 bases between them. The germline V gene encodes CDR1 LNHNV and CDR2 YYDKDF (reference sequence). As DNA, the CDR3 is TGTGCCACCAGCAGAGTAAGAGCCGGATACGAGCAGTACTTC. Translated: CATSRVRAGYEQYF.

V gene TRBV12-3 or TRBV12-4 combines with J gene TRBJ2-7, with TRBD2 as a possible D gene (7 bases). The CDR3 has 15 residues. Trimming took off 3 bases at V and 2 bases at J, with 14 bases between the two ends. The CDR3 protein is CASSLRGGVTYEQYF. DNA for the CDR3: TGTGCCAGCAGTTTGAGAGGGGGGGTGACCTACGAGCAGTACTTC.

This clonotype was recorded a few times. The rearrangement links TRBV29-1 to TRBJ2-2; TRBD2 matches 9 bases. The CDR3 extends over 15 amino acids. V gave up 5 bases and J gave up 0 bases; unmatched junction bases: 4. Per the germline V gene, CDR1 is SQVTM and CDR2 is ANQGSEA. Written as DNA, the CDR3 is TGCAGCGTTCTTCGGACTAGCGCGAACACCGGGGAGCTGTTTTTT. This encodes CSVLRTSANTGELFF.

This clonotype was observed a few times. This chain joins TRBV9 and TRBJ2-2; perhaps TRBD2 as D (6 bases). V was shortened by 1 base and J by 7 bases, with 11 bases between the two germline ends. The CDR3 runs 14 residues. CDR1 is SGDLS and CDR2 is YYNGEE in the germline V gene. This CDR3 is CASSVPWRGGELFF. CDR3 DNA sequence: TGTGCCAGCAGCGTACCTTGGCGGGGCGGGGAGCTGTTTTTT.

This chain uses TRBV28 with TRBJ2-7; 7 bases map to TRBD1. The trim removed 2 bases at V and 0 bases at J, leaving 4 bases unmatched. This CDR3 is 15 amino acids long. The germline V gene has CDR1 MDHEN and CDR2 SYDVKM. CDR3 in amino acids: CASSLLTGNSYEQYF. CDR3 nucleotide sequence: TGTGCCAGCAGTTTACTGACAGGGAACTCCTACGAGCAGTACTTC.

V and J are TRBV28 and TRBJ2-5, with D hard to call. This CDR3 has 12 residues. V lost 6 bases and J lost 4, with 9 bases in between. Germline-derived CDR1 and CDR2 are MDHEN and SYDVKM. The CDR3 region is CASRAAPETQYF. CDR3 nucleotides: TGTGCCAGCAGGGCAGCCCCAGAGACCCAGTACTTC. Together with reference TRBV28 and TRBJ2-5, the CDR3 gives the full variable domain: DVKVTQSSRYLVKRTGEKVFLECVQDMDHENMFWYRQDPGLGLRLIYFSYDVKMKEKGDIPEGYSVSREKKERFSLILESASTNQTSMYLCASRAAPETQYFGPGTRLLVL.

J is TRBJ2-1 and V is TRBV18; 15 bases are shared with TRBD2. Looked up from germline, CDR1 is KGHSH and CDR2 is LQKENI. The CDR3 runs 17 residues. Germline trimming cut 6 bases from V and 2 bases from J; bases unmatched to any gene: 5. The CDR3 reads CASSRGLAGGAYNEQFF. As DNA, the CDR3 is TGTGCCAGCTCCCGGGGACTAGCGGGAGGAGCCTACAATGAGCAGTTCTTC.

CDR3 DNA: TGTGCCAGCGTACAGGGGGCAAACACCGGGGAGCTGTTTTTT. It yields the protein CASVQGANTGELFF. The chain carries TRBV6-1 and TRBJ2-2; TRBD1 matches 9 bases. The length of the CDR3 is 14 residues. Germline trimming cut 8 bases from V and 2 bases from J; bases unmatched to any gene: 3. From germline, CDR1 is MNHNS and CDR2 SASEGT.

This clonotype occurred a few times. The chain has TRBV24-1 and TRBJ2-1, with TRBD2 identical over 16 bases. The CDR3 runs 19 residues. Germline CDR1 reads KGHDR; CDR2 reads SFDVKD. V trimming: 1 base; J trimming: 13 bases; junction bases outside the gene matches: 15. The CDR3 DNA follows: TGTGCCACCAGTGATTTAACCCCATCCGGGACTAGCGGGAGGGCCATCCAGTTCTTC. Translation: CATSDLTPSGTSGRAIQFF.

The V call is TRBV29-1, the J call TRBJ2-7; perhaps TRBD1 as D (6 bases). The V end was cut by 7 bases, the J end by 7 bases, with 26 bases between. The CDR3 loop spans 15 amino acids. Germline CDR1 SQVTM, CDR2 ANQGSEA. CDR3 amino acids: CSATGTPSKIGEQYF. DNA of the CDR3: TGCAGCGCCACCGGGACACCGTCTAAGATTGGGGAGCAGTACTTC.

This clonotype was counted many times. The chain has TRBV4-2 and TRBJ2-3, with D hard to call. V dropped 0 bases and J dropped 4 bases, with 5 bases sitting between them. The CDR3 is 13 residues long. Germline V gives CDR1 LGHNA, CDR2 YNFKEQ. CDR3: CASSQEPADTQYF. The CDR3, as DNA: TGTGCCAGCAGCCAAGAGCCAGCAGATACGCAGTATTTT.

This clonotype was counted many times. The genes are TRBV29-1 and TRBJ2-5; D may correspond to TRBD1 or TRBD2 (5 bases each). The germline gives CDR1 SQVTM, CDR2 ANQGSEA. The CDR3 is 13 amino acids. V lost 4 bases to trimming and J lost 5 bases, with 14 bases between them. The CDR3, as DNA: TGCAGCGTTGCGGGACGGTACTTGGAGACCCAGTACTTC. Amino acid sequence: CSVAGRYLETQYF. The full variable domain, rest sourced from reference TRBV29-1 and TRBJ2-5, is SAVISQKPSRDICQRGTSLTIQCQVDSQVTMMFWYRQQPGQSLTLIATANQGSEATYESGFVIDKFPISRPNLTFSTLTVSNMSPEDSSIYLCSVAGRYLETQYFGPGTRLLVL.

The CDR3 nucleotides are TGTGCCAGCAGGCCACTAGCGGTCTACGAGCAGTACTTC. It encodes CASRPLAVYEQYF. This chain connects TRBV5-5 to TRBJ2-7; TRBD2 matches 8 bases. This CDR3 is 13 amino acids long. CDR1 and CDR2 from the germline V gene are SGHKS and YYEKEE (reference sequence). After removal of 5 bases from V and 3 bases from J, the junction contained 4 bases not matched to a gene. The full variable domain, in which reference TRBV5-5 and TRBJ2-7 provide the parts outside the CDR3, is DAGVTQSPTHLIKTRGQQVTLRCSPISGHKSVSWYQQVLGQGPQFIFQYYEKEERGRGNFPDRFSARQFPNYSSELNVNALLLGDSALYLCASRPLAVYEQYFGPGTRLTVT.

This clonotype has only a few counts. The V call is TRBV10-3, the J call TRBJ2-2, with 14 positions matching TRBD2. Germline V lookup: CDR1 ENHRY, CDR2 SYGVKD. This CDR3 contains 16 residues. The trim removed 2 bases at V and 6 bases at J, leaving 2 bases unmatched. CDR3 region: CAISEKGLAGAGELFF. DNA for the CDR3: TGTGCCATCAGTGAGAAGGGACTAGCGGGGGCCGGGGAGCTGTTTTTT.

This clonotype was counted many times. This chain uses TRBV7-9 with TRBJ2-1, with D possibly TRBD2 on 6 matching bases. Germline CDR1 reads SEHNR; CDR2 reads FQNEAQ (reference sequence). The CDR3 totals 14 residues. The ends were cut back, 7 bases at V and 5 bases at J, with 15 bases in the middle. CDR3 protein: CASNTDGTDNEQFF. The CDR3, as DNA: TGTGCCAGCAACACAGACGGGACTGACAATGAGCAGTTCTTC.

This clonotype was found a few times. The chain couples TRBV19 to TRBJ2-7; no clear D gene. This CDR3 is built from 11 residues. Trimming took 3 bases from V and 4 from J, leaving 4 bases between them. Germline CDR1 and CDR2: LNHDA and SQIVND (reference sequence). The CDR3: CASSMGYEQYF. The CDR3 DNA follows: TGTGCCAGTAGTATGGGATACGAGCAGTACTTC.

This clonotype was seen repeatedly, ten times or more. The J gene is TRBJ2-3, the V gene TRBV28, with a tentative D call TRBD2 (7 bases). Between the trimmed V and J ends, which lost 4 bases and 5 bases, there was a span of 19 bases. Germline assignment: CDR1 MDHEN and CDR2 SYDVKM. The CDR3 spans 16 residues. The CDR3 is CASSSPWGGGVDTQYF. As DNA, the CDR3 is TGTGCCAGCAGTTCCCCATGGGGGGGGGGCGTAGATACGCAGTATTTT.

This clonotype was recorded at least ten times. CDR3 amino acids: CSASSGPSTDTQYF. As DNA, the CDR3 is TGCAGTGCTAGTAGCGGACCTAGCACAGATACGCAGTATTTT. This chain links TRBV20-1 with TRBJ2-3; TRBD2 is a possible D gene (6 bases). Germline values: CDR1 DFQATT, CDR2 SNEGSKA (reference sequence). The ends were cut back, 3 bases at V and 0 bases at J, with 10 bases in the middle. The CDR3 contains 14 residues.

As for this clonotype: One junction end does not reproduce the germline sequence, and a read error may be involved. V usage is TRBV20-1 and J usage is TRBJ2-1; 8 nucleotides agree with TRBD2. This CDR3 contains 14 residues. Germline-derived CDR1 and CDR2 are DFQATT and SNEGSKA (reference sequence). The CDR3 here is CSANPSGSFNEQFF. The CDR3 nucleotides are TGCAGTGCTAACCCTAGCGGGTCCTTCAATGAGCAGTTCTTC.